These T cell receptor beta chains were read from a single sample in a study of CD8+CD57+ T cells in acquired aplastic anemia. Each CDR3 protein gets one entry after TCRdb re-called the reads with MiXCR. The sample contains hundreds of thousands of distinct CDR3 sequences, over 25% of which appear only once. The sequencing input was sorted CD4+, CD8+, or CD8+CD57+ T cells (not recorded which) from PBMCs. These receptors were collected from a human donor with aplastic anemia. The CDR3 runs from the conserved cysteine through the conserved F or W. The order of the fields is J gene, clone size, D gene, V gene, CDR3 DNA, CDR3 protein. The D gene is left open where the match is weak. Not every row has a clone size; where given, it reads once, few, many or a size class.

>TRBJ2-7|many|TRBD2|TRBV7-9
TGTGCCAGCAGCCCTAGCGGGACTTCCTACGAGCAGTACTTC
CASSPSGTSYEQYF
>TRBJ2-7|many|TRBD2|TRBV7-2
TGTGCCAGCAGCTTAAGGCGGGGGGCGGCCTACGAGCAGTACTTC
CASSLRRGAAYEQYF
>TRBJ1-2|few|TRBD1|TRBV14
TGTGCCAGCAGCCACCCCAGGGGGCCGGACCTTTATGGCTACACCTTC
CASSHPRGPDLYGYTF
>TRBJ2-1|.|TRBD2|TRBV9
TGTGCCAGCAGCGTAACCTTCGGGCGGGAGGGCCATGAGCAGTTCTTC
CASSVTFGREGHEQFF
>TRBJ2-3|.|.|TRBV7-7
TGTGCTAGCACATCTAGCGCAGATACGCAGTATTTT
CASTSSADTQYF
>TRBJ1-5|.|.|TRBV12-3/TRBV12-4
TGTGCCAGCAGCCCCGGGACCCGGACCGGCAATCAGCCCCGGCATTTT
CASSPGTRTGNQPRHF
>TRBJ1-2|.|.|TRBV10-2
TGCGCCAGCAGTGCCAGGGAGCAATATGGCAATGTGGGTGGCTACACCTTC
CASSAREQYGNVGGYTF
>TRBJ2-7|many|.|TRBV19
TGTGCCAGTAGTAATAAGATAATCTACGAGCAGTACTTC
CASSNKIIYEQYF
>TRBJ1-5|.|TRBD1|TRBV19
TGTGCCAGTGGGGACAGAAATCAGCCCCAGCATTTT
CASGDRNQPQHF
>TRBJ2-3|few|TRBD2|TRBV5-1
TGCGCCAGCAACCTGGGACTAGAATCAGATACGCAGTATTTT
CASNLGLESDTQYF
>TRBJ2-2|few|.|TRBV19
TGTGCCAGTAACCCGGCAAGGGGTCACACCGGGGAGCTGTTTTTT
CASNPARGHTGELFF
>TRBJ2-5|many|.|TRBV10-2
TGCGCCAGCAAGGAGGGAGGCGAGACCCAGTACTTC
CASKEGGETQYF
>TRBJ1-5|.|TRBD1|TRBV19
TGTGCCAGTAGTCCACCACCCGACAGGGTCTCCAATCAGCCCCAGCATTTT
CASSPPPDRVSNQPQHF